The rows below give T cell receptor beta chains drawn from one sample of a study of blood T cell repertoires in COVID-19. Some clones are missing from TCRdb's copy, which holds only in-frame ones; the method was immunoSEQ multiplex PCR. The sample lists approximately 210,000 clones; roughly 90% were seen once. The sample was peripheral blood. These receptors all stem from a man aged 25-40 years who had recovered from COVID-19. Each CDR3 is given with its conserved first and last residue. D genes are given only for firm matches. Only some rows state a clone size, as once, few, many or a class for expanded clones.

d_call | j_call | v_call | clone_size | cdr3_aa | cdr3_nt
- | TRBJ2-5 | TRBV11-2 | - | CASSFWGGAWETQYF | TGTGCCAGCAGCTTCTGGGGGGGGGCTTGGGAGACCCAGTACTTC
TRBD2 | TRBJ2-1 | TRBV4-1 | many | CASSQGGVAGVNEQFF | TGCGCCAGCAGCCAAGGCGGGGTAGCGGGGGTAAATGAGCAGTTCTTC
- | TRBJ1-3 | TRBV18 | - | CASSLPSGTGNTIYF | TGTGCCAGCTCACTCCCCTCAGGGACTGGAAACACCATATATTTT
- | TRBJ2-7 | TRBV29-1 | many | CSCRRQGPEQYF | TGCAGCTGCCGCCGCCAGGGGCCCGAGCAGTACTTC
- | TRBJ2-7 | TRBV10-1 | - | CASSSGYGPDLREQYF | TGCGCCAGCAGTAGCGGGTACGGGCCAGACCTACGGGAGCAGTACTTC
- | TRBJ1-3 | TRBV7-9 | once | CASSPRVSGNTIYF | TGTGCCAGCAGCCCCCGGGTCTCTGGAAACACCATATATTTT
TRBD1 | TRBJ2-3 | TRBV29-1 | once | CSVGQGVTDTQYF | TGCAGCGTTGGACAGGGGGTCACAGATACGCAGTATTTT
- | TRBJ1-1 | TRBV19 | - | CASRFEGTEAFF | TGTGCCAGTAGATTTGAGGGCACTGAAGCTTTCTTT
- | TRBJ1-2 | TRBV5-4 | - | CASSRTGQNYGYTF | TGTGCCAGCAGTCGGACGGGACAAAACTATGGCTACACCTTC
TRBD2 | TRBJ2-3 | TRBV7-9 | - | CASSFRTSGDSSTDTQYF | TGTGCCAGCAGCTTTCGGACTAGCGGCGATTCTAGCACAGATACGCAGTATTTT
- | TRBJ2-2 | TRBV3-1/TRBV3-2 | - | CASSQGAGGDTGELFF | TGTGCCAGCAGCCAAGGGGCCGGCGGGGACACCGGGGAGCTGTTTTTT
- | TRBJ2-4 | TRBV21-1 | - | CASTKGGRRGLAKNIQYF | TGTGCCAGCACTAAAGGGGGACGGAGGGGGCTAGCCAAAAACATTCAGTACTTC
- | TRBJ2-3 | TRBV12-1 | - | CASSPLIAGDTDTQYF | TGTGCCAGCAGCCCCCTTATAGCGGGTGACACAGATACGCAGTATTTT
TRBD1 | TRBJ2-5 | TRBV2 | - | CASSVVAGGLETQYF | TGTGCCAGCAGTGTAGTGGCAGGGGGTTTAGAGACCCAGTACTTC
- | TRBJ2-3 | TRBV5-6 | - | CASSVSFRAKDTQYF | TGTGCCAGCAGCGTATCCTTCAGGGCTAAAGATACGCAGTATTTT
- | TRBJ1-3 | TRBV18 | - | CASSPNDRIGNTIYF | TGTGCCAGCTCACCGAACGACAGAATAGGAAACACCATATATTTT
- | TRBJ2-1 | TRBV7-6 | - | CASNPSSATYNEQFF | TGTGCCAGTAACCCTAGCTCCGCCACCTACAATGAGCAGTTCTTC
TRBD1 | TRBJ2-7 | TRBV7-2 | - | CASSRDRRYEQYF | TGTGCCAGCAGCCGGGACAGGAGGTACGAGCAGTACTTC
- | TRBJ2-2 | TRBV7-6 | - | CASSLRTANTGELFF | TGTGCCAGCAGCTTAAGGACAGCGAACACCGGGGAGCTGTTTTTT
TRBD2 | TRBJ2-5 | TRBV27 | - | CASSLRAWGGTQETQYF | TGTGCCAGCAGTTTGCGGGCGTGGGGAGGGACCCAAGAGACCCAGTACTTC